This T cell receptor beta chain appears in the sequencing data of a study of regulatory T cells in long-lasting Graves disease. The CDR3 runs to 12 residues. V trimming: 7 bases; J trimming: 6 bases; junction bases outside the gene matches: 5. Germline CDR1 reads SGHTA; CDR2 reads FQGNSA. Both iRepertoire HTBI primers and Arm-PCR of CDR3 regions were used to build the TCR beta libraries. TCRdb re-derived calls from the multiplex PCR reads in MiXCR, one entry per CDR3 protein. The sample holds some 370,000 distinct CDR3 sequences; about 20% are singletons and the top ten take around 20%. A single count supports this clonotype. Time point given: persistent/refractory GD, antithyroid drugs over 5 years with positive TRAb. The TCR library was made from RNA extracted from PBMCs.

This specimen consisted of peripheral blood mononuclear cells (PBMCs), obtained when the disease was refractory, from a patient treated with antithyroid drugs. The chain couples TRBV7-2 to TRBJ2-7; 8 nucleotides align to TRBD2. This TCR was sampled from a female donor with Graves disease. The CDR3: CASTEGTSEQYF. The CDR3 DNA follows: TGTGCCAGCACGGAGGGGACTAGCGAGCAGTACTTC.